The 13 T cell receptor beta chains listed next were all sequenced from one sample in a study of T cells in Graves' hyperthyroidism and ophthalmopathy. TCR beta CDR3 sequences were amplified from RNA transcripts. The TCR CDR3 first-round RT-PCR relied on the HTBI primer set. Each CDR3 protein gets one entry after TCRdb re-called the multiplex PCR reads with MiXCR. This sample carries fewer than 350,000 distinct CDR3 sequences, about 19% of them seen once, and the ten largest clones take less than 40%. Sequenced: blood. All receptors derive from a middle-aged man with Graves' ophthalmopathy.

This clonotype was observed many times. The rearrangement joins TRBV20-1 to TRBJ2-1; possible D gene TRBD2, 6 bases. Germline-derived CDR1 and CDR2 are DFQATT and SNEGSKA (reference sequence). Trimming took off 4 bases at V and 7 bases at J, with 17 bases between the two ends. The CDR3 loop spans 14 amino acids. The CDR3 here is CSATYLRGGNEQFF. The CDR3 coding sequence is TGCAGTGCTACGTATCTGCGGGGAGGAAATGAGCAGTTCTTC.

This clonotype is a singleton in its sample. Germline and junction disagree at one end, which may indicate a read error. The rearrangement joins TRBV6-1 to TRBJ2-1; no reliable D call. Germline loops: CDR1 MNHNS, CDR2 SASEGT. The CDR3 sequence is 15 residues long. The CDR3 DNA follows: TGTGCCAGAAGTGCCGGTCACAGCTCCTACAATGAGCAGTTCTTC. This translates into CARSAGHSSYNEQFF.

This clonotype was seen at least ten times. This chain links TRBV28 with TRBJ2-3; D gene uncertain. This CDR3 comprises 15 residues. The V end lost 1 base, the J end lost 2 bases, and 10 bases lay between the germline ends. The germline V gene has CDR1 MDHEN and CDR2 SYDVKM. CDR3 sequence: CASSLSVSATDTQYF. The CDR3 DNA follows: TGTGCCAGCAGTTTATCGGTCTCAGCCACAGATACGCAGTATTTT.

This clonotype was recorded a few times. The chain links TRBV6-5 to TRBJ1-5; D perhaps matches TRBD1 (6 bases). The V end lost 0 bases, the J end lost 8 bases, and 17 bases lay between the germline ends. The germline gives CDR1 MNHEY, CDR2 SVGAGI. This CDR3 is built from 16 residues. This CDR3 is CASSYSAQGAGKPQHF. In DNA form, the CDR3 reads TGTGCCAGCAGTTACTCGGCACAGGGCGCCGGCAAGCCCCAGCATTTT.

The rearrangement links TRBV19 to TRBJ1-1; D is uncertain. The CDR3 covers 12 residues. Per the germline V gene, CDR1 is LNHDA and CDR2 is SQIVND (reference sequence). V dropped 6 bases and J dropped 4 bases, with 9 bases sitting between them. The CDR3 DNA is TGTGCCAGTAGCCCCGCGGGCACTGAAGCTTTCTTT. The encoded protein is CASSPAGTEAFF.

The CDR3 reads CSVEDRGTSGPQETQYF. In nucleotides, the CDR3 is TGCAGCGTTGAAGATCGGGGGACTAGCGGGCCCCAAGAGACCCAGTACTTC. The V and J genes are TRBV29-1 and TRBJ2-5; TRBD2 matches 12 bases. The CDR3 consists of 17 residues. Germline values: CDR1 SQVTM, CDR2 ANQGSEA. Losses at the gene ends were 0 bases for V and 1 base for J; bases not matched to a gene: 6.

The chain couples TRBV6-2 or TRBV6-3 to TRBJ1-6, with D maybe TRBD1 (5 bases). With 7 bases removed from V and 6 bases from J, the gap between germline ends came to 16 bases. Germline V gene sequence: CDR1 MNHEY, CDR2 SVGEGT. The CDR3 is made up of 15 amino acids. For the CDR3, the DNA is TGTGCCAGCACGAAACCGGGACCGACTAATTCACCCCTCCACTTT. Amino acid sequence: CASTKPGPTNSPLHF.

This clonotype was counted a single time. A read error may be the cause here, since a much bigger clone is one base away. Since no conserved phenylalanine or tryptophan closes the CDR3, a read error is the likely cause. The V call is TRBV7-3, the J call TRBJ2-1; the match to TRBD1 covers 8 bases. Germline V lookup: CDR1 SGHTA, CDR2 FQGTGA. The CDR3 sequence is 16 residues long. V lost 2 bases, J lost 7 bases, and 10 bases stayed unmatched. The CDR3 sequence: CASSLQQIRTGNEQFL. DNA of the CDR3: TGTGCCAGCAGCTTACAACAAATACGGACAGGGAATGAGCAGTTCCTC.

This clonotype was counted a few times. The J gene is TRBJ2-6, the V gene TRBV6-1; D gene ambiguous. Looked up from germline, CDR1 is MNHNS and CDR2 is SASEGT. The V and J ends lost 6 bases and 2 bases respectively, with 8 bases between them. The CDR3 contains 14 residues. The CDR3 DNA is TGTGCCAGCAGGGACGGAGCTGGGGCCAACGTCCTGACTTTC. It yields the protein CASRDGAGANVLTF.

J is TRBJ1-5 and V is TRBV12-3 or TRBV12-4, with D unclear. The CDR3 runs to 13 residues. Trimming stripped 6 bases from V and 5 bases from J, with 11 bases between. CDR3 residues: CASSQTRDQPQHF. CDR3 nucleotide sequence: TGTGCCAGCAGCCAGACACGAGATCAGCCCCAGCATTTT.

This chain connects TRBV7-9 to TRBJ1-5; a weak D match, TRBD1 (6 bases). Trimming took off 5 bases at V and 4 bases at J, with 15 bases between the two ends. This CDR3 region has 15 residues. Germline V gene data show CDR1 as SEHNR and CDR2 as FQNEAQ (reference sequence). CDR3 nucleotides: TGTGCCAGCAGCCCTCTGGGGGGGCCTAATCAGCCCCAGCATTTT. Encoded protein: CASSPLGGPNQPQHF. Looking up the rest from reference TRBV7-9 and TRBJ1-5 gives the full variable domain: DTGVSQNPRHKITKRGQNVTFRCDPISEHNRLYWYRQTLGQGPEFLTYFQNEAQLEKSRLLSDRFSAERPKGSFSTLEIQRTEQGDSAMYLCASSPLGGPNQPQHFGDGTRLSIL.

This clonotype has only a few counts. This rearrangement joins TRBV24-1 to TRBJ2-7; 7 nucleotides align to TRBD1. The ends lost 2 bases at V and 2 bases at J; junction bases unmatched: 2. Germline assignment: CDR1 KGHDR and CDR2 SFDVKD. CDR3 length equals 14 residues. DNA for the CDR3: TGTGCCACCAGTGATTCCGGGACAGCCTACGAGCAGTACTTC. Encoded protein: CATSDSGTAYEQYF.

This clonotype was picked up a small number of times. The V call is TRBV18, the J call TRBJ2-7; 12 positions match TRBD1. Germline trimming cut 3 bases from V and 5 bases from J; bases unmatched to any gene: 5. CDR3 length: 15 amino acids. The germline V gene encodes CDR1 KGHSH and CDR2 LQKENI. The CDR3 loop is CASSPGTGGYHEQYF. DNA for the CDR3: TGTGCCAGCTCACCCGGGACAGGGGGCTACCACGAGCAGTACTTC.